These 2 T cell receptor beta chains originate from one sample sequenced in a study of blood T cell repertoires in COVID-19. Generated by immunoSEQ multiplex PCR, the TCRdb table keeps only in-frame clones and is missing some. The top ten clones hold 4.5% to 6.5% of a sample with 200,000 or so clones, nearly 85% of them seen once. Specimen: peripheral blood. The receptor set was obtained from a woman aged 30 to 39 with acute or convalescent COVID-19.

The chain recombines TRBV7-2 with TRBJ2-5; no reliable D call. Germline V CDR1 and CDR2: SGHTA, FQGNSA. CDR3 size: 15 residues. Deletions cut 3 bases from V and 5 bases from J, with 16 bases between. The CDR3 spells CASSFGVPWRETQYF. The CDR3 nucleotides read TGTGCCAGCAGCTTCGGCGTCCCTTGGCGGGAGACCCAGTACTTC.

J is TRBJ1-1 and V is TRBV6-5; 8 positions agree with TRBD1. Unmatched junction bases numbered 6, after V lost 8 bases and J lost 7 bases. The CDR3 loop spans 12 amino acids. Germline-derived CDR1 and CDR2 are MNHEY and SVGAGI. The CDR3, as DNA: TGTGCCAGCGGGACAGGACTTTATGAAGCTTTCTTT. It is translated as CASGTGLYEAFF.